A single T cell receptor (beta chain) is shown here with its context. Sequenced by immunoSEQ multiplex PCR; TCRdb stores in-frame clones only, minus some. The table records some 330,000 clones, approximately 92% of them present only once. Adults between roughly 18 and 89 years of age took part from 24 US areas. Cohorts were determined from participant-reported clinical history. This CDR3 spans 15 amino acids. Germline CDR1 and CDR2: SNHLY and FYNNEI. Trimming removed 7 bases from V and 1 base from J, with 13 bases in between. The data derive from a study of blood T cell repertoires in COVID-19. Study overall: T cells, B-cell-depleted T cells, or PBMCs provided the cDNA or gDNA that served as material.

The rearrangement links TRBV2 to TRBJ2-2, with a tentative D call TRBD1 (6 bases). The source is a young woman who had recovered from COVID-19. Material for sequencing was PBMCs or T cells enriched from blood (not recorded which). This CDR3 reads CASKDRGWNTGELFF. CDR3 nucleotides: TGTGCCAGCAAGGATAGGGGGTGGAACACCGGGGAGCTGTTTTTT.